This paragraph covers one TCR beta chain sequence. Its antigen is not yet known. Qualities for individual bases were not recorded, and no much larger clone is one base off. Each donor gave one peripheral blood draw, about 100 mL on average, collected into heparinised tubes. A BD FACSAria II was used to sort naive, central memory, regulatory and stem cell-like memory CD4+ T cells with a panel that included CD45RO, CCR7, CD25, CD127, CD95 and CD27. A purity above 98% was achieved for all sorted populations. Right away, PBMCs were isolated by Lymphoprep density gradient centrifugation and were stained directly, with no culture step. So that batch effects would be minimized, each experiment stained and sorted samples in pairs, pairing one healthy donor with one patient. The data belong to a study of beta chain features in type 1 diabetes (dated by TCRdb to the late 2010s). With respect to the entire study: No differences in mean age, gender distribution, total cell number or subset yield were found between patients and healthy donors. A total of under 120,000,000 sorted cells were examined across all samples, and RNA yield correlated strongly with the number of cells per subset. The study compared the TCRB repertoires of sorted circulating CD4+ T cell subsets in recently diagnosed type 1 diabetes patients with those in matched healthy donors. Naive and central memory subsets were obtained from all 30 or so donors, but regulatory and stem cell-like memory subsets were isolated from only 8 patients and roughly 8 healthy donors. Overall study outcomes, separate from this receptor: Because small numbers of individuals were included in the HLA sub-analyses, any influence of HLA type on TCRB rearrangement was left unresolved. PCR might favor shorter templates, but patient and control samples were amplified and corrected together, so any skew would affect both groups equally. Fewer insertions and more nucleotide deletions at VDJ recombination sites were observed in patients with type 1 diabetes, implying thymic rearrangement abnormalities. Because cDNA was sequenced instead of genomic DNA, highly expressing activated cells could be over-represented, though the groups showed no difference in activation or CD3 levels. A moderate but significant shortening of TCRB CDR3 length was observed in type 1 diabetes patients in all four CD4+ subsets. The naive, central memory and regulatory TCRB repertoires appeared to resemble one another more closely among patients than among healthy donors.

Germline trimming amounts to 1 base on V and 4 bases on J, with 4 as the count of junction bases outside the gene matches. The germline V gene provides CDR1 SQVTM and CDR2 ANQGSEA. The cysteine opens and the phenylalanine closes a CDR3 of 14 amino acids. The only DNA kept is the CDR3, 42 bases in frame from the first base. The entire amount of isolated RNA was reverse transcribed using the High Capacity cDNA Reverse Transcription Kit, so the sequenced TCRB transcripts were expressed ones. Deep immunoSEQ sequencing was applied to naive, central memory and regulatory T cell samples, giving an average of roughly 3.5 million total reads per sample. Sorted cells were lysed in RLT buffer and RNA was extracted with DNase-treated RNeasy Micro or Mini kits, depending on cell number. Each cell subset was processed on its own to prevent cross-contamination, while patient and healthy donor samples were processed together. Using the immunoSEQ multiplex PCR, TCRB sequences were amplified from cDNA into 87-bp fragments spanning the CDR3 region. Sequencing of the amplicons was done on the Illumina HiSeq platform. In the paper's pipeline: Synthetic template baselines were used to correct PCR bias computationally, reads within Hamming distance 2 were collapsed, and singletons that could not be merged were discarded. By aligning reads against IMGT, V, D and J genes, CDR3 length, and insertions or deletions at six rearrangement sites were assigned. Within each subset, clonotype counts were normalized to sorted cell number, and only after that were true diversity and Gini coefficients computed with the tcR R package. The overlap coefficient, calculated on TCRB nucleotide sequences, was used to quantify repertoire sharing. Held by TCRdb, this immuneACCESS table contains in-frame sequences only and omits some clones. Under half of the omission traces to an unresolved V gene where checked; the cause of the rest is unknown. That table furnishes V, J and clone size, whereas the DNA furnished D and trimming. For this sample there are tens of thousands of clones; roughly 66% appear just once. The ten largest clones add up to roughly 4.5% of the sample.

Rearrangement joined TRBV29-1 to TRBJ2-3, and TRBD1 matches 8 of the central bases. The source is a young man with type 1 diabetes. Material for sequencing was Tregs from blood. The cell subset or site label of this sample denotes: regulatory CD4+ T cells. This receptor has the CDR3 CSVEGAGGADTQYF. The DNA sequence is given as TGCAGCGTTGAAGGGGCAGGGGGCGCAGATACGCAGTATTTT.